This TCR beta chain appears in the sequencing data of a study of PD-1 blockade in classical Hodgkin lymphoma. Study-level findings and limits: Complete responders started with a diversity level that resembled newly diagnosed patients at baseline.

Trimming took off 8 bases at V and 7 bases at J, with 15 bases between the two ends. CDR1 is MNHEY and CDR2 is SMNVEV in the germline V gene (reference sequence). The CDR3 runs 12 residues. As to this clone: What it recognizes is unknown.

Sample time point: cycle 4 day 1 (C4D1), after less than seven weeks of nivolumab. Relapses following autologous stem cell transplantation were seen in all patients, with brentuximab vedotin exposure varying. The protocol was immunoSEQ multiplex PCR, while the TCRdb copy is restricted to in-frame clones and leaves out a portion. The sample holds some 19,000 clones, 80% seen once. The sample consisted of peripheral blood mononuclear cells (PBMCs), taken before the fourth cycle of nivolumab. The V gene is TRBV27, the J gene TRBJ2-7; TRBD2 is a possible D gene (6 bases). The receptor was isolated from a human donor with classical Hodgkin lymphoma. CDR3 in amino acids: CASRSPGREQYV. CDR3 coding DNA: TGTGCCAGCCGCTCCCCCGGGAGAGAGCAGTACGTC.